The 8 T cell receptor beta chains in this list originate from one sample, sequenced in a study of cytomegalovirus exposure and HLA in healthy donors. With 60 Vbeta and 13 Jbeta primers, the PCR was carried out. Method: immunoSEQ multiplex PCR; TCRdb's copy keeps in-frame clones and lacks some. The sample has some 180,000 clones, around 80% seen once. The sequenced sample was PBMCs. All receptors derive from a woman under 30 in good health and CMV-seronegative.

The rearrangement uses TRBV19 and TRBJ2-1; D perhaps matches TRBD2 (5 bases). Germline loops: CDR1 LNHDA, CDR2 SQIVND (reference sequence). The germline V and J ends were trimmed by 3 bases and 7 bases, with 7 bases remaining between them. This CDR3 has 12 residues. This CDR3 is CASSMRGNEQFF. In DNA, the CDR3 is TGTGCCAGTAGTATGAGAGGGAATGAGCAGTTCTTC.

The gene calls are TRBV5-6 and TRBJ2-7, with a tentative D call TRBD2 (6 bases). The CDR3 contains 15 residues. Germline values: CDR1 SGHDT, CDR2 YYEEEE. The V end was cut by 3 bases, the J end by 3 bases, with 16 bases between. This CDR3 reads CASSSRTIKYYEQYF. The CDR3 DNA is TGTGCCAGCAGCTCCCGGACTATTAAATACTACGAGCAGTACTTC. The variable domain in full, with the rest retrieved from reference TRBV5-6 and TRBJ2-7, is DAGVTQSPTHLIKTRGQQVTLRCSPKSGHDTVSWYQQALGQGPQFIFQYYEEEERQRGNFPDRFSGHQFPNYSSELNVNALLLGDSALYLCASSSRTIKYYEQYFGPGTRLTVT.

V gene TRBV29-1 combines with J gene TRBJ1-2, with 8 bases identical to TRBD1. CDR3 length: 14 residues. The germline gives CDR1 SQVTM, CDR2 ANQGSEA. With V trimmed by 4 bases and J by 0 bases, 4 bases remained unmatched. CDR3 in DNA: TGCAGCGTTGTCGGACAGGGAGCTAACTATGGCTACACCTTC. Encoded protein: CSVVGQGANYGYTF.

The V gene is TRBV7-9, the J gene TRBJ2-4, with 13 bases matching TRBD2. J was trimmed by 4 bases and V by 4 bases; bases with no gene match: 7. Germline V CDR1 and CDR2: SEHNR, FQNEAQ (reference sequence). This CDR3 region has 17 residues. DNA for the CDR3: TGTGCCAGCAGCTCCGGACTAGCGGGAGTTTCTAAAAACATTCAGTACTTC. Its protein is CASSSGLAGVSKNIQYF.

The chain joins TRBV7-9 to TRBJ1-1; D possibly corresponds to TRBD1 (5 bases). The germline V and J ends were trimmed by 5 bases and 10 bases, with 20 bases remaining between them. CDR1 is SEHNR, CDR2 FQNEAQ, per germline (reference sequence). The CDR3 consists of 14 residues. DNA of the CDR3: TGTGCCAGCAGCCCCTCAAGCACGCCCGGGGGAGCTTTCTTT. Its translation: CASSPSSTPGGAFF.

The V and J genes are TRBV19 and TRBJ1-2, with D unclear. Deletions cut 3 bases from V and 2 bases from J, with 13 bases between. Germline V gene data show CDR1 as LNHDA and CDR2 as SQIVND (reference sequence). The CDR3 covers 15 residues. The CDR3 bases are TGTGCCAGTAGTATGGCCTCGCGGGAAAACTATGGCTACACCTTC. As protein: CASSMASRENYGYTF.

The chain recombines TRBV5-5 with TRBJ2-1; 7 bases are a match to TRBD2. In germline, CDR1 is SGHKS, CDR2 YYEKEE (reference sequence). This CDR3 region has 15 residues. J was trimmed by 4 bases and V by 5 bases; bases with no gene match: 9. The CDR3 protein is CASRVSGGSYNEQFF. CDR3 coding DNA: TGTGCCAGCAGGGTATCCGGCGGGAGTTACAATGAGCAGTTCTTC.

V gene TRBV28 combines with J gene TRBJ1-1, with no clear D. CDR1 and CDR2 from the germline V gene are MDHEN and SYDVKM. V lost 3 bases to trimming and J lost 5 bases, with 10 bases between them. This CDR3 contains 13 residues. Here the CDR3 reads CASSLGRWTEAFF. CDR3 DNA sequence: TGTGCCAGCAGTTTGGGGAGGTGGACTGAAGCTTTCTTT.